Below are 9 T cell receptor beta chains sequenced from a single sample in a study of human T cells and chemical hapten exposure. Individual cDNA molecules in this library carried unique molecular identifiers. TCRdb independently ran MiXCR on the reads; one entry per CDR3 protein. The repertoire holds around 120,000 distinct CDR3 sequences, with less than 10% as singletons. Unfractionated whole blood yielded the extracted total RNA. Source material: whole blood. The receptors were gathered from a human donor in good health. Some clones in this sample may be carry-over from other donors' samples.

This clonotype was observed at least ten times. V is TRBV12-3 or TRBV12-4 and J is TRBJ1-4, with D perhaps TRBD1 (6 bases). V lost 5 bases and J 0 bases, leaving 10 bases between the germline ends. The CDR3 is 15 amino acids. CDR3 coding DNA: TGTGCCAGCAGTGATGGACAGCCAACTAATGAAAAACTGTTTTTT. It is translated as CASSDGQPTNEKLFF.

This chain uses TRBV19 with TRBJ2-2; 7 bases are shared with TRBD1. The germline V gene encodes CDR1 LNHDA and CDR2 SQIVND (reference sequence). The trim removed 6 bases at V and 8 bases at J, leaving 9 bases unmatched. This CDR3 region has 14 residues. The CDR3, as DNA: TGTGCCAGTAGGCCGACAGGGTCAGAAGGGGAGCTGTTTTTT. Its protein is CASRPTGSEGELFF.

This clonotype was seen repeatedly, ten times or more. V gene TRBV7-2 combines with J gene TRBJ2-3, with 9 bases matching TRBD1. J gave up 4 bases and V 7 bases, and 15 bases lay outside the gene matches. CDR3 length: 17 amino acids. The germline V gene has CDR1 SGHTA and CDR2 FQGNSA. In DNA form, the CDR3 reads TGTGCCAGCAAGACCCTGGGGACAGGGTCGTTGGCAGATACGCAGTATTTT. Its translation is CASKTLGTGSLADTQYF.

This clonotype showed up just a few times. The rearrangement uses TRBV6-1 and TRBJ2-1; D remains ambiguous. CDR3 length equals 10 residues. Per germline, CDR1 MNHNS and CDR2 SASEGT. With 7 bases removed from V and 9 bases from J, the gap between germline ends came to 7 bases. The CDR3 spells CASMRLEQFF. CDR3 DNA sequence: TGTGCCAGCATGAGACTTGAGCAGTTCTTC.

This clonotype was seen only a few times. This chain uses TRBV2 with TRBJ1-6; the match to TRBD1 covers 9 bases. This CDR3 has 17 residues. The germline V gene has CDR1 SNHLY and CDR2 FYNNEI. The V and J ends lost 2 bases and 3 bases, in that order; junction bases with no gene match: 5. In DNA, the CDR3 is TGTGCCAGCAGTGAACGGACAGGGGACTACTATAATTCACCCCTCCACTTT. Amino acid sequence: CASSERTGDYYNSPLHF.

This clonotype was found many times. V is TRBV4-3 and J is TRBJ1-4; D perhaps matches TRBD1 (5 bases). The CDR3 is 15 amino acids. V shed 1 base and J shed 7 bases, with 13 bases lying between them. The V gene's germline CDR1 is LGHNA and CDR2 YSLEER. CDR3 in amino acids: CASSQGAGIREKLFF. For the CDR3, the DNA is TGCGCCAGCAGCCAAGGGGCAGGGATTCGTGAAAAACTGTTTTTT.

V is TRBV12-3 or TRBV12-4 and J is TRBJ1-3; D gene uncertain. The CDR3 loop spans 13 amino acids. Trimming cost V 4 bases and J 0 bases, with 4 bases left between them. For the CDR3, the DNA is TGTGCCAGCAGTTCGGTCTCTGGAAACACCATATATTTT. Its protein product is CASSSVSGNTIYF.

This clonotype appeared a few times. The CDR3 is CSAIGPWVSYEQYF. The CDR3, as DNA: TGCAGTGCTATCGGACCCTGGGTTTCCTACGAGCAGTACTTC. The gene calls are TRBV20-1 and TRBJ2-7; D call uncertain. The CDR3 sequence is 14 residues long. Germline CDR1 is DFQATT and CDR2 is SNEGSKA (reference sequence). V dropped 4 bases and J dropped 1 base, with 14 bases sitting between them.

J is TRBJ1-3 and V is TRBV5-6; D unclear. The V end was cut by 2 bases, the J end by 0 bases, with 6 bases between. Germline-derived CDR1 and CDR2 are SGHDT and YYEEEE. There are 14 residues in the CDR3. CDR3 DNA sequence: TGTGCCAGCAGCTTTGGGATCTCTGGAAACACCATATATTTT. Its translation: CASSFGISGNTIYF.